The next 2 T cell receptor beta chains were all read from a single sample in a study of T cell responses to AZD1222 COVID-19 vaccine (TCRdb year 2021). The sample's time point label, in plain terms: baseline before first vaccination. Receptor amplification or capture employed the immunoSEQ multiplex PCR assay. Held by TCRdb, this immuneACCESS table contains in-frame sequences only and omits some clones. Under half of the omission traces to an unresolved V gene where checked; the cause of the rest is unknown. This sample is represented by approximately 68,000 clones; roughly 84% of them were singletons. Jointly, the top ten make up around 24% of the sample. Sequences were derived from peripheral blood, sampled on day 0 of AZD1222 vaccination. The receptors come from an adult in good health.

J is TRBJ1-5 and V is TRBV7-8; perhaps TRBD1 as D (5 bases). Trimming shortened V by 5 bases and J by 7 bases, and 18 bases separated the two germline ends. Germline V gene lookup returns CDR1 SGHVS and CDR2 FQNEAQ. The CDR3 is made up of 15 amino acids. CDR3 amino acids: CASSVGTGGRQPQHF. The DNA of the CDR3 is TGTGCCAGCAGCGTCGGGACTGGGGGAAGGCAGCCCCAGCATTTT.

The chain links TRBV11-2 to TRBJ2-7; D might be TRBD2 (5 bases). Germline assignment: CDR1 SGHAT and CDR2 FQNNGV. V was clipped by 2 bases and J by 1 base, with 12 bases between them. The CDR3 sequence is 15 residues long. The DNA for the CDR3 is TGTGCCAGCAGCTTAAGCCAAACGGGATCCTACGAGCAGTACTTC. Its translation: CASSLSQTGSYEQYF. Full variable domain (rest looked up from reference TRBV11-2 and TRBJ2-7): EAGVAQSPRYKIIEKRQSVAFWCNPISGHATLYWYQQILGQGPKLLIQFQNNGVVDDSQLPKDRFSAERLKGVDSTLKIQPAKLEDSAVYLCASSLSQTGSYEQYFGPGTRLTVT.